This TCR beta chain was sequenced during a study of T cells in Graves' hyperthyroidism and ophthalmopathy. Study-level background: Before treatment of any kind, peripheral blood was taken at initial diagnosis. Findings and limits, study-wide: Among thyroid clonotypes expanded above 0.001, most also appeared in blood. Model output signaled ophthalmopathy a median 6.5 months ahead of onset.

There are many counts of this clonotype. Its cognate antigen is unknown. Patients showing uncontrolled infection, other autoimmune disease, pregnancy or lactation were ineligible. The source material, RNA transcripts, was used to amplify TCR beta CDR3 regions. Initially, a first-round RT-PCR of the TCR CDR3 employed the HTBI primer set. Via MiXCR, TCRdb re-called the multiplex PCR reads, giving one row per CDR3 protein. This sample has under 600,000 distinct CDR3 sequences, with around 16% found just once. With 2 bases removed from V and 6 bases from J, the gap between germline ends came to 7 bases. Germline V gene data show CDR1 as SNHLY and CDR2 as FYNNEI. The CDR3 has 12 residues.

The chain joins TRBV2 to TRBJ1-1, with no clear D. Sample: blood. This sequence originates from a woman aged 40 to 49 with Graves' ophthalmopathy. The CDR3 loop is CASSESIAEAFF. The DNA for the CDR3 is TGTGCCAGCAGTGAAAGTATTGCTGAAGCTTTCTTT.